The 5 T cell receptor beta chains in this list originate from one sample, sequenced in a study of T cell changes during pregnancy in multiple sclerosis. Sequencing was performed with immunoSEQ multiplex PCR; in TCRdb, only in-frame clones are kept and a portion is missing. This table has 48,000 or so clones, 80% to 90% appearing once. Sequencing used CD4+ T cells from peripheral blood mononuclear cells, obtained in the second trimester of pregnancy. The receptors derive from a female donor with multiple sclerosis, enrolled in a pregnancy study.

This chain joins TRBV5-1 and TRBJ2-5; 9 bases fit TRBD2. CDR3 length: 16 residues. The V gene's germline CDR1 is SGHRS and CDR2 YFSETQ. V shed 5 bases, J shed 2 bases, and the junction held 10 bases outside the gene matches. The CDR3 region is CASSSQTSGPQETQYF. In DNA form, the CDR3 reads TGCGCCAGCAGTTCCCAGACTAGCGGCCCACAAGAGACCCAGTACTTC. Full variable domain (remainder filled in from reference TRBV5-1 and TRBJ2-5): KAGVTQTPRYLIKTRGQQVTLSCSPISGHRSVSWYQQTPGQGLQFLFEYFSETQRNKGNFPGRFSGRQFSNSRSEMNVSTLELGDSALYLCASSSQTSGPQETQYFGPGTRLLVL.

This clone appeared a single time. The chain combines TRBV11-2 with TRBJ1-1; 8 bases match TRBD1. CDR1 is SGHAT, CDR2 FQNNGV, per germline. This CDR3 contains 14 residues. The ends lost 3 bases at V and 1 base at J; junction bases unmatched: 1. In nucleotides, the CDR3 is TGTGCCAGCAGCTTCGGACAGGGGAACACTGAAGCTTTCTTT. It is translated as CASSFGQGNTEAFF.

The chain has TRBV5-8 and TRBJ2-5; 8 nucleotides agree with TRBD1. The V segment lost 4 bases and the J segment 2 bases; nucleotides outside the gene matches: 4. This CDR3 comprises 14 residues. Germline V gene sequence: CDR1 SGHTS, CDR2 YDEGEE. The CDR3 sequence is CASSVGQAQETQYF. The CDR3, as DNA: TGTGCCAGCAGCGTGGGACAGGCTCAAGAGACCCAGTACTTC.

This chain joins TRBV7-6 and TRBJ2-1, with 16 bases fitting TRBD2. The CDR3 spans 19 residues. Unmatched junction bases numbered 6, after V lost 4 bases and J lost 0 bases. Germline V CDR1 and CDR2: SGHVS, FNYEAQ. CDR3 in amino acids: CASSSGTSGRGSSYNEQFF. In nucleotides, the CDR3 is TGTGCCAGCAGCTCCGGGACTAGCGGGAGGGGGAGCTCCTACAATGAGCAGTTCTTC.

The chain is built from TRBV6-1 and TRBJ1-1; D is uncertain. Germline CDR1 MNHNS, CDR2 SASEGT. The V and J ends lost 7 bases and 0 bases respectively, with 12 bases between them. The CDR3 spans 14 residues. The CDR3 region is CASNFPPMNTEAFF. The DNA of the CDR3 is TGTGCCAGCAACTTCCCCCCGATGAACACTGAAGCTTTCTTT.